This TCR beta chain came from a study of cytomegalovirus exposure and HLA in healthy donors. Regarding the study as a whole: Information on immune exposure was restricted to one variable (CMV serostatus). Cytomegalovirus status was reportedly diagnosed by the classifier with high sensitivity and specificity. Earlier analysis found most TCR beta V segments productive about 87% or about 30% of the time. What was likely a sequencing artifact was a cluster of highly shared sequence variants.

Concerning this clone: Its target is unknown.

CDR1 is MNHNY and CDR2 is SVGAGI in the germline V gene (reference sequence). CDR3 length: 12 amino acids. The PCR made use of 60 Vbeta and 13 Jbeta primers. Measured with immunoSEQ multiplex PCR; TCRdb has only the in-frame clones, and not every one. Of 170,000 or so clones in the sample, 70% to 85% were seen once. V and J are TRBV6-6 and TRBJ2-5; D gene unclear. The J call may not be correct, given that the DNA end is closer to TRBJ2-7. The TCR comes from a man between 18 and 35 years old in good health and CMV-seronegative. The specimen was PBMCs. The CDR3 nucleotides read TGTGCCAGCAGTGGAACAAGTAGCGAGCAGTACTTC. This gives the protein CASSGTSSEQYF.